This T cell receptor beta chain was obtained from a study of ipilimumab plus nivolumab after autologous stem cell transplantation. The data were produced by immunoSEQ multiplex PCR, yet TCRdb's version contains in-frame clones alone and is incomplete. Of around 20,000 clones in the sample, 70% to 80% were seen once. J lost 2 bases, V lost 4 bases, and 8 bases had no gene match. CDR1 and CDR2 (germline): MNHNS, SASEGT. The CDR3 sequence is 15 residues long. This receptor was identified in a male donor with diffuse large B-cell lymphoma. Material: PBMCs, obtained in a trial of ipilimumab plus nivolumab as post-transplant consolidation. The J gene is TRBJ2-7, the V gene TRBV6-1; 7 bases agree with TRBD1. Written as DNA, the CDR3 is TGTGCCAGCAGTGGATTGGGGACAGCCCCCTACGAGCAGTACTTC. Amino acid sequence: CASSGLGTAPYEQYF.